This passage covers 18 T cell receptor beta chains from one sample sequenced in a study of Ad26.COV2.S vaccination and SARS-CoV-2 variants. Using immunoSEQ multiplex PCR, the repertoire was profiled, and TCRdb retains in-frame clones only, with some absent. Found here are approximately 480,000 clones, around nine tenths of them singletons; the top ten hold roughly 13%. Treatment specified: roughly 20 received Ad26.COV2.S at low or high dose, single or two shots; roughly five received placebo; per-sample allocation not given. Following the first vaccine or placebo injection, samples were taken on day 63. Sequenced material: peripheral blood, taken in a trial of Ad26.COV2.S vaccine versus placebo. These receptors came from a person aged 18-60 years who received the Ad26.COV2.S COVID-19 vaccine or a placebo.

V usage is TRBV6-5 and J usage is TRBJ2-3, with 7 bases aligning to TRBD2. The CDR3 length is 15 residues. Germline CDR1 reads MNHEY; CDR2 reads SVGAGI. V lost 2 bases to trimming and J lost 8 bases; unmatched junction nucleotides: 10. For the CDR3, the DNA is TGTGCCAGCAGTTACACGCCTAGCGGCGGTGGTACGCAGTATTTT. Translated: CASSYTPSGGGTQYF.

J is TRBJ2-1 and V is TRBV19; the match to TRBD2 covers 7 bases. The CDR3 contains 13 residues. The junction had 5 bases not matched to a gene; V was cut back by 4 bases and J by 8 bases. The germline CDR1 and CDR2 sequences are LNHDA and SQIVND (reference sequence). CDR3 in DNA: TGTGCCAGTAGTACTCGACGGGGGGATGAGCAGTTCTTC. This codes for CASSTRRGDEQFF.

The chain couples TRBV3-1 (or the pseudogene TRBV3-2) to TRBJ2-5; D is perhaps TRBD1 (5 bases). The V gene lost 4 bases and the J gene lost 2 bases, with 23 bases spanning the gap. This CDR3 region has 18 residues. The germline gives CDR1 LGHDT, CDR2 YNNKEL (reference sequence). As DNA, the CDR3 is TGTGCCAGCAGCCTATCTAATTGGGGCTCCTCCCGACAAGAGACCCAGTACTTC. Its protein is CASSLSNWGSSRQETQYF.

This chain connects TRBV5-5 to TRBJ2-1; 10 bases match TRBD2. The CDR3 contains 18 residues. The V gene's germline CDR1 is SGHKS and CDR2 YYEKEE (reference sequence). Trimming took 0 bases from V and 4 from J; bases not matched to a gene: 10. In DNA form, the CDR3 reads TGTGCCAGCAGCTTGGACTGGAAAGCGGGAGGGCGTTACAATGAGCAGTTCTTC. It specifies CASSLDWKAGGRYNEQFF.

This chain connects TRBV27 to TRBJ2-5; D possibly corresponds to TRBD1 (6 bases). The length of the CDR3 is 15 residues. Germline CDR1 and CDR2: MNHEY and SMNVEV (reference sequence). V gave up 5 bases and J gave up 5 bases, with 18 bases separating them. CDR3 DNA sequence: TGTGCCAGCAGTCCTCTGAGGGGGACGGGGGAGACCCAGTACTTC. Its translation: CASSPLRGTGETQYF.

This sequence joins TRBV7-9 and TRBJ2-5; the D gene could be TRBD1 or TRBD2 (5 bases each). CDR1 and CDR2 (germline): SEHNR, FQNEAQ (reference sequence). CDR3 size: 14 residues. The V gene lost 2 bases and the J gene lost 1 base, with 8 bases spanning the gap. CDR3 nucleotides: TGTGCCAGCAGCTTACAGGGAGCCCAAGAGACCCAGTACTTC. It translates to CASSLQGAQETQYF. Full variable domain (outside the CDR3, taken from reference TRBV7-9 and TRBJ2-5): DTGVSQNPRHKITKRGQNVTFRCDPISEHNRLYWYRQTLGQGPEFLTYFQNEAQLEKSRLLSDRFSAERPKGSFSTLEIQRTEQGDSAMYLCASSLQGAQETQYFGPGTRLLVL.

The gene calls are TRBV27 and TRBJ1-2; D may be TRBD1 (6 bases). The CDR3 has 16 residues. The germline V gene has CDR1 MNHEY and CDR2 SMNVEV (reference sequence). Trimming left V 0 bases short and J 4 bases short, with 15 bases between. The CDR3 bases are TGTGCCAGCAGTTTATCTAGGGGGGCGCAGGGCTATGGCTACACCTTC. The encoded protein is CASSLSRGAQGYGYTF.

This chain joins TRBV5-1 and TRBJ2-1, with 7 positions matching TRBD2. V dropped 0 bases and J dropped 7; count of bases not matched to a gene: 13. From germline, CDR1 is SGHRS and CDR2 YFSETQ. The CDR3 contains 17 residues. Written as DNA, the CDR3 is TGCGCCAGCAGCTTGGATGCGGGAGTATTAAGAAGGAATGAGCAGTTCTTC. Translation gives CASSLDAGVLRRNEQFF.

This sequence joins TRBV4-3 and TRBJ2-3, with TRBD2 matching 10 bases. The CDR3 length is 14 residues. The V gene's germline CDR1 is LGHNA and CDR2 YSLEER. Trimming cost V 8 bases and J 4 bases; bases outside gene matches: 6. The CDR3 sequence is CASAAGGSSDTQYF. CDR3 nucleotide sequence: TGCGCCAGCGCAGCGGGAGGGAGTTCAGATACGCAGTATTTT.

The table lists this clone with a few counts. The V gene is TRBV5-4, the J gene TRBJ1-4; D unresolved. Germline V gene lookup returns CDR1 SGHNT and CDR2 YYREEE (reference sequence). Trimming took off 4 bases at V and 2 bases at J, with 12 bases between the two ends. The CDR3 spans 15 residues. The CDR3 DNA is TGTGCCAGCAGCCCCGGTCCGACTACTAATGAAAAACTGTTTTTT. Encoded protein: CASSPGPTTNEKLFF.

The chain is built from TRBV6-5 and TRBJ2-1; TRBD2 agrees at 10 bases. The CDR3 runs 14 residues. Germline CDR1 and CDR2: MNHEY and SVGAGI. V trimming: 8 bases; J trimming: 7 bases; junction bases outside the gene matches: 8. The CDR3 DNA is TGTGCCAGCCAAACAGCGGGAGGGTCTAATGAGCAGTTCTTC. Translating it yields CASQTAGGSNEQFF.

Here the CDR3 reads CASSPDTTPREQYF. The CDR3, as DNA: TGCGCCAGCAGCCCAGACACCACCCCTCGCGAGCAGTACTTC. V and J are TRBV5-1 and TRBJ2-7; D is uncertain. The CDR3 totals 14 residues. V shed 4 bases and J shed 6 bases, with 17 bases lying between them. Germline V gene sequence: CDR1 SGHRS, CDR2 YFSETQ.

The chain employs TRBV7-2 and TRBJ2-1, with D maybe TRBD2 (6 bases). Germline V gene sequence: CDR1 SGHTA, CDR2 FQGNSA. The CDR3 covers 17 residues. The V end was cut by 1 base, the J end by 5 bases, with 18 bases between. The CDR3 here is CASSLDAGTAGNNEQFF. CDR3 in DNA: TGTGCCAGCAGCTTAGACGCTGGGACTGCCGGAAACAATGAGCAGTTCTTC. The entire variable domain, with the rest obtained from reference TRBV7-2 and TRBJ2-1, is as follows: GAGVSQSPSNKVTEKGKDVELRCDPISGHTALYWYRQSLGQGLEFLIYFQGNSAPDKSGLPSDRFSAERTGGSVSTLTIQRTQQEDSAVYLCASSLDAGTAGNNEQFFGPGTRLTVL.

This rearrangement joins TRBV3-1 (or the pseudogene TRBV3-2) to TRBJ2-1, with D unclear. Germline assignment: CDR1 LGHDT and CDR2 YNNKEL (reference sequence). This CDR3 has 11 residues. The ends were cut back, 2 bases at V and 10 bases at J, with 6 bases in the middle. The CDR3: CASSQFREQFF. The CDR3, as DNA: TGTGCCAGCAGCCAATTCCGGGAGCAGTTCTTC.

CDR3 amino acids: CASSYGRDGRTGELFF. The CDR3 nucleotides read TGTGCCAGCAGTTACGGGAGGGACGGCCGCACCGGGGAGCTGTTTTTT. The chain links TRBV6-6 to TRBJ2-2, with 7 nucleotides matching TRBD2. CDR1 and CDR2 from the germline V gene are MNHNY and SVGAGI (reference sequence). The CDR3 spans 16 residues. With V trimmed by 2 bases and J by 4 bases, 7 bases remained unmatched.

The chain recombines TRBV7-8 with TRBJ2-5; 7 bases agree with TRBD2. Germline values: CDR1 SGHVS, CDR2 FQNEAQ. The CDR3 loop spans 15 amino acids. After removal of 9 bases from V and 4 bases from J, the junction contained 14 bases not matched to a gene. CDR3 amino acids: CASGMGGGKGETQYF. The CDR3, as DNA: TGTGCCAGTGGGATGGGGGGAGGGAAAGGAGAGACCCAGTACTTC.

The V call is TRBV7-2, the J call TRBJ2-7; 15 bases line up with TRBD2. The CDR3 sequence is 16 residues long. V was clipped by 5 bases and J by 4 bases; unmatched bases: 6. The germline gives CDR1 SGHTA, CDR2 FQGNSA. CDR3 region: CASSLRTSGRAYEQYF. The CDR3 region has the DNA TGTGCCAGCAGCCTCCGGACTAGCGGGAGGGCTTACGAGCAGTACTTC. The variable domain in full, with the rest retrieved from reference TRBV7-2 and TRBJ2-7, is GAGVSQSPSNKVTEKGKDVELRCDPISGHTALYWYRQSLGQGLEFLIYFQGNSAPDKSGLPSDRFSAERTGGSVSTLTIQRTQQEDSAVYLCASSLRTSGRAYEQYFGPGTRLTVT.

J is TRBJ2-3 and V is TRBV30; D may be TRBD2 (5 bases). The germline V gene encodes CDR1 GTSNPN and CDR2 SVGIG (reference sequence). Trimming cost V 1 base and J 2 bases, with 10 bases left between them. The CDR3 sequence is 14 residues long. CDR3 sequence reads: CAWSGERYTDTQYF. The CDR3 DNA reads TGTGCCTGGAGTGGCGAGCGGTACACAGATACGCAGTATTTT.